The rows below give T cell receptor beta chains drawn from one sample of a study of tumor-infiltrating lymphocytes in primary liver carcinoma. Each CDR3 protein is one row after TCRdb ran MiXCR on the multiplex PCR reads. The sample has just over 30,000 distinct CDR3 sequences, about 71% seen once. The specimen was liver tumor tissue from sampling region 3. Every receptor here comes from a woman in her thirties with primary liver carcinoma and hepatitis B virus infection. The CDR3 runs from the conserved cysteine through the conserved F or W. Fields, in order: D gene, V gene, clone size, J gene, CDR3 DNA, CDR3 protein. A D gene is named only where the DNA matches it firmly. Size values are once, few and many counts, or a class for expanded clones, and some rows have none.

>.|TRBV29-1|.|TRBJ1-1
TGCAGCGTTCTAGCACGGCTGGACACTGAAGCTTTCTTT
CSVLARLDTEAFF
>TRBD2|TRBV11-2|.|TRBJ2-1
TGTGCCAACAGCTTCATAGCGGGGAATGTGCAGTTCTTC
CANSFIAGNVQFF
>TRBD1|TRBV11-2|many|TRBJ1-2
TGTGCCAGCAGCGGGGACAGTGTCATCTATGGCTACACCTTC
CASSGDSVIYGYTF
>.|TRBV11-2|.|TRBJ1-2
TGTGCCAGCAGCTTAGAGGGGACCAGTGGCGGTGGCTACACTTTC
CASSLEGTSGGGYTF
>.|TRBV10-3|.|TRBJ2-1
TGCTCCATCAGTGCTTCGATGGCGGGAAGAAACAATGAGCAGTTCTTC
CSISASMAGRNNEQFF
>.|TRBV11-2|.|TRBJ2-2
TGTGCCAGCAGCCCTGTAAGCAGGGGACTTGTCACCGGAGAGCTGTTATTT
CASSPVSRGLVTGELLF
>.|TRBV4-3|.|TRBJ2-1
TGTGCCAGCAGCCAAAACGAAGCCGGAGCCAGAGATGAGCAGTTCTTC
CASSQNEAGARDEQFF
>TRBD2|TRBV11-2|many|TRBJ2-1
TGTGCCAGCAGCTTATTTTCGGGACTAGGGTACAATGAGCAGTTCTTC
CASSLFSGLGYNEQFF
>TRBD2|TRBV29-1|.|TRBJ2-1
TGTAGTGCCCTAAGGGACTACAATGAGTGGTTCTTC
CSALRDYNEWFF
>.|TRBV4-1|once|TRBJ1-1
TGCGCCAGCAGCCAGAGTTGGGAGACTGAAGCTGTCTTT
CASSQSWETEAVF
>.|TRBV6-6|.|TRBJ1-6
TGCGCCAGCAGTTACATAGGAATGGATTCACCCCTCCACTTT
CASSYIGMDSPLHF
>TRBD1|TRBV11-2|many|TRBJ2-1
TGTGCCAGCAGCTTAGTTCTCACAGGGGAAATCTTC
CASSLVLTGEIF
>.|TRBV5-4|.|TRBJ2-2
TGTGCTAGCAGCAGCTCTGGAAGCGCTATCACCGGGGAGCTGCTTTTT
CASSSSGSAITGELLF
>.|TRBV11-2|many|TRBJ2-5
TGTGCCAGCAGCTTAGCCCAAGAGACCCAGTACTTC
CASSLAQETQYF
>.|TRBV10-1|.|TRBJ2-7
TGCGCTAGCAGTGGAGTGTCCCACGAGCATTACTTC
CASSGVSHEHYF
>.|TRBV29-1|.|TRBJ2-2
TGCAACGTTGTGGTATGGGACGGGGACCTGTTTTTT
CNVVVWDGDLFF
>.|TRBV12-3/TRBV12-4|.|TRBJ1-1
TGTGCCAGCAGTTTCGACCCTGAAACTTTCTTT
CASSFDPETFF
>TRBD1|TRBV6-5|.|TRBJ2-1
TGTGCCAGTAATCAAAATCGGGACAGGATACCCAATGAGCAGTTCTTC
CASNQNRDRIPNEQFF
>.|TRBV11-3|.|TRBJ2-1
TGTGCCGGCCTCCTGGCAGGTGTCGAGCAGTTCTTC
CAGLLAGVEQFF
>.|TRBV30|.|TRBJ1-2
TGTGCCTGGAGTGTTTCACAGGGAGTCTGCATCTATGGCTACACCTTC
CAWSVSQGVCIYGYTF
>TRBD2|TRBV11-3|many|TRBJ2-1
TGTGCCAGCAGCCCTCGGGGTAGCGGGGACAATGAGCAGTTCTTC
CASSPRGSGDNEQFF